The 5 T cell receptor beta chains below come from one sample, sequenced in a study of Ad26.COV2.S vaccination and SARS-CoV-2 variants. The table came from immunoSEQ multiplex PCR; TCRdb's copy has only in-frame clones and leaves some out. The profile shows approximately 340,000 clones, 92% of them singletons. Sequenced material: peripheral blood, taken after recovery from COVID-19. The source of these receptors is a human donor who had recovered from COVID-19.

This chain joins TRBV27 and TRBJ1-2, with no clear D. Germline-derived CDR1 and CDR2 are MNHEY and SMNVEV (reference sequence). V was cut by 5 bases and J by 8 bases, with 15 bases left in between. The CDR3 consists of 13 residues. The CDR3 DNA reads TGTGCCAGCAGTCCCCCCTACCCGGGCGGCTACACCTTC. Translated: CASSPPYPGGYTF.

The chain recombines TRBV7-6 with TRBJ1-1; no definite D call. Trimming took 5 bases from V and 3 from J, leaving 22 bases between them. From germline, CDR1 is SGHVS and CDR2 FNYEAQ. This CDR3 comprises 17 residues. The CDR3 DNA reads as TGTGCCAGCAGCCGTAATCATGCATGGGCGGCGGACACTGAAGCTTTCTTT. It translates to CASSRNHAWAADTEAFF. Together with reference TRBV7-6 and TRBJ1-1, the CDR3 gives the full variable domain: GAGVSQSPRYKVTKRGQDVALRCDPISGHVSLYWYRQALGQGPEFLTYFNYEAQQDKSGLPNDRFSAERPEGSISTLTIQRTEQRDSAMYRCASSRNHAWAADTEAFFGQGTRLTVV.

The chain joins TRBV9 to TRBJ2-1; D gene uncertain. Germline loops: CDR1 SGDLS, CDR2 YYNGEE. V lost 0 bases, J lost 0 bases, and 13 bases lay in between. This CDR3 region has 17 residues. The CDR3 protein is CASSVAPPSSSYNEQFF. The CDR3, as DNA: TGTGCCAGCAGCGTAGCCCCCCCTAGTAGCTCCTACAATGAGCAGTTCTTC.

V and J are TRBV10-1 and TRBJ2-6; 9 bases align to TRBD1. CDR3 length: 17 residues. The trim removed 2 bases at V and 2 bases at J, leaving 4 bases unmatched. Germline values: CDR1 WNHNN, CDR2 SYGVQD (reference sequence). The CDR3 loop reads CASSEKTGGPGANVLTF. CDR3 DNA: TGCGCCAGCAGTGAGAAAACAGGGGGCCCTGGGGCCAACGTCCTGACTTTC.

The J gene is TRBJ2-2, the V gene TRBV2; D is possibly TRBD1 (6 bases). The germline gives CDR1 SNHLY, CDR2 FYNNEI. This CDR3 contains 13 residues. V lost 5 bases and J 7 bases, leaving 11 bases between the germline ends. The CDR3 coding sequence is TGTGCCAGCAGTCAAGGACAGATCGGGGAGCTGTTTTTT. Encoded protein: CASSQGQIGELFF.